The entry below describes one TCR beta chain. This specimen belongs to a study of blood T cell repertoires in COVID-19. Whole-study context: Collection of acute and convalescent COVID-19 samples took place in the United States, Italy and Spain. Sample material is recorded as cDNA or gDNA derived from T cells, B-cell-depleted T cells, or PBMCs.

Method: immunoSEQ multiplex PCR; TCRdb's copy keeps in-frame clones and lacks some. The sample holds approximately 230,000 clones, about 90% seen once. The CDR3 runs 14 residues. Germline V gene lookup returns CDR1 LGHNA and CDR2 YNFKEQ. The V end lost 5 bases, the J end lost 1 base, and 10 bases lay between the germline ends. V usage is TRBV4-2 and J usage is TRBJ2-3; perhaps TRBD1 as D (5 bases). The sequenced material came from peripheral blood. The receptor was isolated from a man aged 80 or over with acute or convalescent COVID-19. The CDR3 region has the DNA TGTGCCAGCAGCTCGACAGAGGGCACAGATACGCAGTATTTT. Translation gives CASSSTEGTDTQYF.